These 30 T cell receptor beta chains came from one sample sequenced in a study of radiation and T cells in renal cell carcinoma. Regarding time point: baseline pretreatment blood. Indicated treatment: 15 Gy SBRT to primary tumor, nephrectomy 4 weeks later. Assay used: immunoSEQ multiplex PCR; TCRdb lists only in-frame clones, some missing. The table shows around 160,000 clones, with 88% occurring only once. This specimen was blood, taken from a patient whose treatment included radiotherapy and nephrectomy. Receptor source: a woman in her seventies with renal cell carcinoma.

This chain uses TRBV2 with TRBJ1-2; D is ambiguous. Germline CDR1 is SNHLY and CDR2 is FYNNEI. V gave up 4 bases and J gave up 6 bases, with 12 bases separating them. This CDR3 region has 13 residues. The CDR3 DNA sequence: TGTGCCAGCAGTGTACGTGGGAGGAATGGCTACACCTTC. Amino acid sequence: CASSVRGRNGYTF.

The J gene is TRBJ2-3, the V gene TRBV5-1; possibly TRBD2 for D (7 bases). This CDR3 region has 14 residues. The V and J ends lost 3 bases and 2 bases respectively, with 10 bases between them. The germline CDR1 and CDR2 sequences are SGHRS and YFSETQ. The CDR3 is CASSSRGATDTQYF. CDR3 sequence (DNA): TGCGCCAGCAGCTCCCGGGGGGCCACAGATACGCAGTATTTT.

The genes are TRBV27 and TRBJ2-3; D remains unclear. Germline V CDR1 and CDR2: MNHEY, SMNVEV (reference sequence). This CDR3 comprises 12 residues. V shed 5 bases and J shed 2 bases, with 5 bases lying between them. CDR3 nucleotide sequence: TGTGCCAGCAGTCCGCCCACAGATACGCAGTATTTT. Its protein product is CASSPPTDTQYF.

The CDR3 loop reads CASKGDKGANVLTF. Written as DNA, the CDR3 is TGTGCCAGCAAAGGGGACAAAGGGGCCAACGTCCTGACTTTC. V usage is TRBV6-5 and J usage is TRBJ2-6, with a weak D call TRBD1 (6 bases). The CDR3 is 14 amino acids. Trimming cost V 7 bases and J 4 bases, with 11 bases left between them. CDR1 is MNHEY, CDR2 SVGAGI, per germline.

This chain uses TRBV2 with TRBJ1-6; D gene uncertain. Between the trimmed V and J ends, which lost 3 bases and 4 bases, there was a span of 4 bases. Germline-derived CDR1 and CDR2 are SNHLY and FYNNEI. The CDR3 is made up of 13 amino acids. The CDR3 DNA reads as TGTGCCAGCAGTGAGTTTTATAATTCACCCCTCCACTTT. Its protein product is CASSEFYNSPLHF.

This rearrangement joins TRBV5-1 to TRBJ2-5, with 7 bases lining up with TRBD2. CDR3 length: 12 amino acids. V shed 5 bases, J shed 3 bases, and the junction held 1 base outside the gene matches. Germline-derived CDR1 and CDR2 are SGHRS and YFSETQ. CDR3 region: CASRTSEETQYF. CDR3 sequence (DNA): TGCGCCAGCAGAACTAGCGAAGAGACCCAGTACTTC.

The CDR3 reads CSVEVSDTQYF. The CDR3 DNA follows: TGCAGCGTTGAGGTTTCCGATACGCAGTATTTT. V usage is TRBV29-1 and J usage is TRBJ2-3; D is undetermined. Germline loops: CDR1 SQVTM, CDR2 ANQGSEA. V was clipped by 3 bases and J by 6 bases, with 7 bases between them. This CDR3 is built from 11 residues.

The chain couples TRBV7-2 to TRBJ2-7, with D uncertain. There are 13 residues in the CDR3. Trimming pared 2 bases from V and 3 bases from J, leaving 8 bases between. CDR1 is SGHTA, CDR2 FQGNSA, per germline. The CDR3 reads CASSLYGVYEQYF. CDR3 DNA sequence: TGTGCCAGCAGCTTATACGGAGTCTACGAGCAGTACTTC.

The chain combines TRBV7-8 with TRBJ1-4, with D possibly TRBD1 on 6 matching bases. Germline V gene data show CDR1 as SGHVS and CDR2 as FQNEAQ. V was trimmed by 2 bases and J by 8 bases, leaving 12 bases between them. The CDR3 length is 14 residues. CDR3 sequence: CASSLRGFREKLFF. In DNA, the CDR3 is TGTGCCAGCAGCTTAAGGGGGTTTCGAGAAAAACTGTTTTTT. Using reference TRBV7-8 and TRBJ1-4 for the parts outside the CDR3, the full variable domain is GAGVSQSPRYKVAKRGQDVALRCDPISGHVSLFWYQQALGQGPEFLTYFQNEAQLDKSGLPSDRFFAERPEGSVSTLKIQRTQQEDSAVYLCASSLRGFREKLFFGSGTQLSVL.

The J gene is TRBJ2-1, the V gene TRBV5-1, with 7 bases identical to TRBD1. V shed 3 bases, J shed 10 bases, and the junction held 10 bases outside the gene matches. This CDR3 has 14 amino acids. The germline V gene has CDR1 SGHRS and CDR2 YFSETQ. The CDR3 loop is CASSSGTVFHEQFF. The CDR3 DNA is TGCGCCAGCAGCTCAGGGACAGTCTTCCACGAGCAGTTCTTC.

V is TRBV5-1 and J is TRBJ1-1, with D uncertain. The length of the CDR3 is 14 residues. Between the trimmed V and J ends, which lost 2 bases and 7 bases, there was a span of 15 bases. Germline CDR1 SGHRS, CDR2 YFSETQ. The CDR3 bases are TGCGCCAGCAGCTTCGCGGGTCCGGGAGGTGAAGCTTTCTTT. Translated, it gives CASSFAGPGGEAFF.

The J gene is TRBJ1-1, the V gene TRBV6-1; D is unclear. CDR1 is MNHNS and CDR2 is SASEGT in the germline V gene. The CDR3 has 14 residues. With 2 bases removed from V and 3 bases from J, the gap between germline ends came to 10 bases. This chain's CDR3 is CASSEMLGYTEAFF. CDR3 nucleotides: TGTGCCAGCAGTGAAATGTTGGGTTACACTGAAGCTTTCTTT.

The gene calls are TRBV28 and TRBJ1-2; D might be TRBD1 (5 bases). Per the germline V gene, CDR1 is MDHEN and CDR2 is SYDVKM. Trimming took off 6 bases at V and 6 bases at J, with 8 bases between the two ends. The CDR3 has 11 amino acids. The CDR3 region is CASRRGHGYTF. The DNA for the CDR3 is TGTGCCAGCAGAAGGGGCCATGGCTACACCTTC.

The count of this clone is one. The chain recombines TRBV7-9 with TRBJ1-4; TRBD1 aligns across 7 bases. The length of the CDR3 is 15 residues. The V segment lost 6 bases and the J segment 2 bases; nucleotides outside the gene matches: 6. In germline, CDR1 is SEHNR, CDR2 FQNEAQ (reference sequence). The CDR3 here is CASRPTGATNEKLFF. The CDR3 nucleotides read TGTGCCAGCAGACCCACAGGGGCGACTAATGAAAAACTGTTTTTT. The whole variable domain, filled in from reference TRBV7-9 and TRBJ1-4, reads DTGVSQNPRHKITKRGQNVTFRCDPISEHNRLYWYRQTLGQGPEFLTYFQNEAQLEKSRLLSDRFSAERPKGSFSTLEIQRTEQGDSAMYLCASRPTGATNEKLFFGSGTQLSVL.

Comment on this clone: Other DNA sequences within the sample encode an identical CDR3. The V call is TRBV7-9, the J call TRBJ2-2, with 7 bases aligning to TRBD2. Germline lookup yields CDR1 SEHNR and CDR2 FQNEAQ (reference sequence). Trimming removed 2 bases from V and 0 bases from J; junction bases left unmatched: 3. The CDR3 length is 16 residues. This chain's CDR3 is CASSLRAGANTGELFF. The CDR3 region has the DNA TGTGCCAGCAGCTTAAGGGCGGGGGCGAACACCGGGGAGCTGTTTTTT.

This chain uses TRBV7-6 with TRBJ1-1, with unresolved D. The length of the CDR3 is 13 residues. The germline CDR1 and CDR2 sequences are SGHVS and FNYEAQ. Trimming pared 7 bases from V and 3 bases from J, leaving 12 bases between. CDR3 loop: CASTPSMDTEAFF. The CDR3 nucleotides read TGTGCCAGCACTCCTTCCATGGACACTGAAGCTTTCTTT.

The genes are TRBV2 and TRBJ1-1; no clear D gene. V shed 7 bases and J shed 0 bases, with 9 bases lying between them. The germline CDR1 and CDR2 sequences are SNHLY and FYNNEI. This CDR3 comprises 13 residues. CDR3 bases: TGTGCCAGCAATGGGATGTTGAACACTGAAGCTTTCTTT. This codes for CASNGMLNTEAFF.

This chain connects TRBV2 to TRBJ2-3, with D unresolved. Germline CDR1 and CDR2: SNHLY and FYNNEI. The ends were cut back, 2 bases at V and 0 bases at J, with 6 bases in the middle. The CDR3 is 14 residues long. The chain's CDR3 is CASSEIGSTDTQYF. CDR3 DNA sequence: TGTGCCAGCAGTGAAATAGGTAGCACAGATACGCAGTATTTT.

This clone was found once. The same CDR3 also results from other DNA sequences found in this sample. The CDR3 reads CASSYQGNTEAFF. The DNA for the CDR3 is TGTGCCAGCAGCTACCAGGGGAACACTGAAGCTTTCTTT. This chain joins TRBV6-5 and TRBJ1-1, with D perhaps TRBD1 (5 bases). Trimming stripped 6 bases from V and 1 base from J, with 9 bases between. Germline assignment: CDR1 MNHEY and CDR2 SVGAGI. The CDR3 is made up of 13 amino acids.

In its sample, this clone was seen a few times. The chain employs TRBV6-6 and TRBJ1-1; no firm D call. Germline CDR1 is MNHNY and CDR2 is SVGAGI (reference sequence). V lost 6 bases and J lost 2, with 10 bases in between. CDR3 length: 13 amino acids. In nucleotides, the CDR3 is TGTGCCAGCAGGCGCGACGTTAACACTGAAGCTTTCTTT. Translated: CASRRDVNTEAFF.

The chain uses TRBV7-8 and TRBJ1-5; D perhaps matches TRBD1 (6 bases). With 3 bases removed from V and 4 bases from J, the gap between germline ends came to 13 bases. The CDR3 spans 15 residues. The germline V gene encodes CDR1 SGHVS and CDR2 FQNEAQ. CDR3 sequence reads: CASSLVGGGNQPQHF. CDR3 bases: TGTGCCAGCAGCTTGGTAGGAGGGGGAAATCAGCCCCAGCATTTT.

V gene TRBV6-1 combines with J gene TRBJ1-5; D call uncertain. The germline V and J ends were trimmed by 8 bases and 1 base, with 9 bases remaining between them. CDR1 is MNHNS and CDR2 is SASEGT in the germline V gene. The CDR3 contains 13 residues. The CDR3 here is CASAGQSNQPQHF. CDR3 sequence (DNA): TGTGCCAGCGCAGGCCAAAGCAATCAGCCCCAGCATTTT.

CDR3 nucleotides: TGTGCCAGCAGCCCTACAGGGAGCGTAAATGAGCAGTTCTTC. Translating gives CASSPTGSVNEQFF. V is TRBV11-3 and J is TRBJ2-1; TRBD1 might be the D (6 bases). The CDR3 length is 14 residues. The V gene's germline CDR1 is SGHNT and CDR2 YENEEA. Trimming left V 5 bases short and J 7 bases short, with 15 bases between.

This chain connects TRBV6-5 to TRBJ1-2, with TRBD1 identical over 7 bases. The CDR3 is 14 amino acids. Germline CDR1 reads MNHEY; CDR2 reads SVGAGI. J was trimmed by 8 bases and V by 6 bases; bases with no gene match: 12. The CDR3 protein is CASRRTGSEYGYTF. The CDR3 bases are TGTGCCAGCAGAAGGACAGGATCAGAGTACGGCTACACCTTC.

As regards this clone: The sample carries other DNA sequences with the same CDR3. The DNA of the CDR3 is TGTGCCAGCAGCTTACAGGGGGCGAACACTGAAGCTTTCTTT. Translation: CASSLQGANTEAFF. The rearrangement links TRBV7-3 to TRBJ1-1; 8 bases fit TRBD1. V shed 2 bases and J 1 base; nucleotides not matched to a gene: 0. Germline CDR1 reads SGHTA; CDR2 reads FQGTGA. The CDR3 has 14 amino acids.

The V gene is TRBV7-2, the J gene TRBJ2-7; D possibly corresponds to TRBD2 (6 bases). Trimming shortened V by 3 bases and J by 1 base, and 13 bases separated the two germline ends. This CDR3 contains 15 residues. Germline CDR1 SGHTA, CDR2 FQGNSA. The CDR3 sequence: CASSLGGLVSYEQYF. CDR3 in DNA: TGTGCCAGCAGCTTGGGGGGACTGGTTTCCTACGAGCAGTACTTC.

This chain joins TRBV6-4 and TRBJ2-3, with TRBD2 matching over 9 bases. The CDR3 is made up of 16 amino acids. V trimming: 4 bases; J trimming: 2 bases; junction bases outside the gene matches: 7. From germline, CDR1 is MRHNA and CDR2 SNTAGT. The CDR3 DNA reads TGTGCCAGCAGTGCCTCAATAGCGGGGGCCACAGATACGCAGTATTTT. Translating it yields CASSASIAGATDTQYF.

This rearrangement joins TRBV4-3 to TRBJ1-4, with D hard to call. V lost 1 base, J lost 0 bases, and 0 bases lay in between. Germline CDR1 reads LGHNA; CDR2 reads YSLEER. The CDR3 is 13 residues long. CDR3 in amino acids: CASSQATNEKLFF. CDR3 nucleotide sequence: TGCGCCAGCAGCCAAGCAACTAATGAAAAACTGTTTTTT.

V usage is TRBV9 and J usage is TRBJ1-6; D perhaps matches TRBD1 (5 bases). V gave up 0 bases and J gave up 8 bases, with 15 bases separating them. The germline gives CDR1 SGDLS, CDR2 YYNGEE. The CDR3 has 16 amino acids. Here the CDR3 DNA reads TGTGCCAGCAGCGTAGCTAGGACAAACGGGGATTCACCCCTCCACTTT. It specifies CASSVARTNGDSPLHF.

This clone was recorded once. The genes are TRBV7-8 and TRBJ2-3; D unclear. This CDR3 spans 14 amino acids. Germline-derived CDR1 and CDR2 are SGHVS and FQNEAQ. The V end lost 1 base, the J end lost 1 base, and 6 bases lay between the germline ends. The CDR3 DNA sequence: TGTGCCAGCAGCTTAGAGCTAGGCACAGATACGCAGTATTTT. Its translation: CASSLELGTDTQYF.